This T cell receptor beta chain was sequenced for a study of blood T cell repertoires in COVID-19. Here immunoSEQ multiplex PCR was the method, and the copy in TCRdb shows in-frame clones only, minus some. The repertoire consists of approximately 280,000 clones, with 75% to 85% occurring once and the leading ten covering 4% to 6%. This clone was counted only a few times. The sequenced material came from peripheral blood. The TCR was taken from a man in his fifties or sixties with active or convalescent COVID-19.

CDR3 nucleotide sequence: TGTGCCAGCCATCACAGGAGCTACGAGCAGTACTTC. It is translated as CASHHRSYEQYF. The chain carries TRBV28 and TRBJ2-7; maybe TRBD1 (5 bases). CDR1 and CDR2 (germline): MDHEN, SYDVKM. The germline V and J ends were trimmed by 8 bases and 3 bases, with 11 bases remaining between them. The CDR3 is 12 residues long.